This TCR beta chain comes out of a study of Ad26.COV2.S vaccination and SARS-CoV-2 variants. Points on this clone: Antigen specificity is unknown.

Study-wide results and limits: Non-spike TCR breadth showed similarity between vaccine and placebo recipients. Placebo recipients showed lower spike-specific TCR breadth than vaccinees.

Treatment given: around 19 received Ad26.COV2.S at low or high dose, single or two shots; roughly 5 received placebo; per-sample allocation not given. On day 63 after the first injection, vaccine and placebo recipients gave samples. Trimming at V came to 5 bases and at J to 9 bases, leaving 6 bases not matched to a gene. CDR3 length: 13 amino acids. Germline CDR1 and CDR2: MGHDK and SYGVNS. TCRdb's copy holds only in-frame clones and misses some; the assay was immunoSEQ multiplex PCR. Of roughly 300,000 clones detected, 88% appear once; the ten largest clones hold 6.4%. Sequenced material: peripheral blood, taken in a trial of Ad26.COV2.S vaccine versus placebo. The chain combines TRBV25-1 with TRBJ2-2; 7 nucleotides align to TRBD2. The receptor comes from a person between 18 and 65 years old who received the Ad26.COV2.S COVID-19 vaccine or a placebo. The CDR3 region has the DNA TGTGCCAGCAGTCGGGAGGTACTACGGGAGCTGTTTTTT. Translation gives CASSREVLRELFF.